Below, 26 T cell receptor beta chains from the same sample are listed, as sequenced in a study of blood T cell repertoires in COVID-19. The method was immunoSEQ multiplex PCR; TCRdb's version includes in-frame clones alone and lacks a portion of them. The repertoire holds around 200,000 clones, with approximately 84% as singletons. Sequencing was done on a sample of peripheral blood. Receptors were obtained from a man over 45 with active or convalescent COVID-19.

This chain uses TRBV7-7 with TRBJ2-5; 7 nucleotides match TRBD2. V lost 2 bases, J lost 4 bases, and 4 bases stayed unmatched. CDR1 and CDR2 from the germline V gene are SSHAT and FNYEAQ (reference sequence). The CDR3 spans 14 residues. As DNA, the CDR3 is TGTGCCAGCAGCTTAAGAGCTAGCGGAGAGACCCAGTACTTC. Its translation: CASSLRASGETQYF.

The chain recombines TRBV6-2 or TRBV6-3 with TRBJ2-2; 9 nucleotides agree with TRBD2. This CDR3 is built from 15 residues. The germline V gene encodes CDR1 MNHEY and CDR2 SVGEGT. V lost 1 base to trimming and J lost 5 bases; unmatched junction nucleotides: 2. CDR3 sequence: CASSYFSGGTGELFF. The CDR3 region has the DNA TGTGCCAGCAGTTACTTTAGCGGGGGAACCGGGGAGCTGTTTTTT.

The V call is TRBV5-1, the J call TRBJ2-7; the match to TRBD2 covers 9 bases. V lost 3 bases, J lost 2 bases, and 6 bases stayed unmatched. CDR3 length equals 15 residues. The germline CDR1 and CDR2 sequences are SGHRS and YFSETQ. This CDR3 reads CASSSLAGETYEQYF. DNA of the CDR3: TGCGCCAGCAGCTCGTTAGCGGGGGAGACCTACGAGCAGTACTTC.

This clone appeared many times. The rearrangement uses TRBV7-9 and TRBJ1-2, with D possibly matching TRBD1 (5 bases). Germline V gene data show CDR1 as SEHNR and CDR2 as FQNEAQ (reference sequence). The CDR3 covers 16 residues. V lost 3 bases and J 8 bases, leaving 22 bases between the germline ends. The CDR3 sequence is CASSFSGGDPTQGYTF. In DNA, the CDR3 is TGTGCCAGCAGCTTTAGTGGGGGGGACCCGACGCAGGGCTACACCTTC.

This chain links TRBV20-1 with TRBJ2-7, with TRBD2 identical over 8 bases. Germline CDR1 is DFQATT and CDR2 is SNEGSKA (reference sequence). V shed 3 bases and J 4 bases; nucleotides not matched to a gene: 8. The CDR3 is made up of 14 amino acids. For the CDR3, the DNA is TGCAGTGCTAGTTTGACTAGCGCCGCGTACGAGCAGTACTTC. Translation gives CSASLTSAAYEQYF.

The rearrangement links TRBV29-1 to TRBJ1-2; TRBD1 matches at 8 bases. The germline V gene has CDR1 SQVTM and CDR2 ANQGSEA. The CDR3 length is 12 residues. J gave up 6 bases and V 4 bases, and 4 bases lay outside the gene matches. The chain's CDR3 is CSVAQGANGYTF. The CDR3 nucleotides are TGCAGCGTTGCGCAGGGGGCGAATGGCTACACCTTC. Together with reference TRBV29-1 and TRBJ1-2, the CDR3 gives the full variable domain: SAVISQKPSRDICQRGTSLTIQCQVDSQVTMMFWYRQQPGQSLTLIATANQGSEATYESGFVIDKFPISRPNLTFSTLTVSNMSPEDSSIYLCSVAQGANGYTFGSGTRLTVV.

This chain joins TRBV28 and TRBJ2-5; 13 nucleotides align to TRBD2. CDR3 size: 16 residues. V dropped 6 bases and J dropped 5; count of bases not matched to a gene: 9. Germline-derived CDR1 and CDR2 are MDHEN and SYDVKM. CDR3 nucleotide sequence: TGTGCCAGCAGCTGGGCCGGGACTAGCGGGGTTGAGACCCAGTACTTC. It specifies CASSWAGTSGVETQYF.

The chain couples TRBV9 to TRBJ2-3, with TRBD2 matching over 9 bases. V trimming: 0 bases; J trimming: 0 bases; junction bases outside the gene matches: 2. The germline V gene encodes CDR1 SGDLS and CDR2 YYNGEE. The CDR3 spans 16 residues. CDR3 nucleotide sequence: TGTGCCAGCAGCGTAGGACTAGCGGTGAGCACAGATACGCAGTATTTT. Translated, it gives CASSVGLAVSTDTQYF.

This clone has a handful of counts. CDR3 sequence (DNA): TGTGCCAGCAGCCATTGGGACAGGTACAATGAGCAGTTCTTC. Protein sequence: CASSHWDRYNEQFF. The rearrangement links TRBV5-4 to TRBJ2-1, with 8 bases identical to TRBD1. Trimming took 4 bases from V and 4 from J; bases not matched to a gene: 4. Germline CDR1 SGHNT, CDR2 YYREEE (reference sequence). This CDR3 has 14 residues.

V gene TRBV30 combines with J gene TRBJ2-5, with a tentative D call TRBD2 (6 bases). The germline V and J ends were trimmed by 4 bases and 6 bases, with 12 bases remaining between them. The CDR3 is 12 amino acids. The germline V gene has CDR1 GTSNPN and CDR2 SVGIG (reference sequence). Here the CDR3 DNA reads TGTGCCTGGATGGCGGGGCAGAAGACCCAGTACTTC. This sequence encodes CAWMAGQKTQYF.

This clone was seen only a few times. The V gene is TRBV7-9, the J gene TRBJ1-1, with D hard to call. The CDR3 extends over 13 amino acids. CDR1 and CDR2 (germline): SEHNR, FQNEAQ (reference sequence). V dropped 2 bases and J dropped 1 base, with 5 bases sitting between them. As DNA, the CDR3 is TGTGCCAGCAGCTTACTCTCGAACACTGAAGCTTTCTTT. Residues: CASSLLSNTEAFF.

The rearrangement uses TRBV29-1 and TRBJ1-2, with D possibly TRBD1 on 5 matching bases. There are 13 residues in the CDR3. V was cut by 7 bases and J by 8 bases, with 20 bases left in between. Looked up from germline, CDR1 is SQVTM and CDR2 is ANQGSEA. CDR3: CSAQSDTPRGYTF. The CDR3 nucleotides are TGCAGCGCACAATCGGACACCCCGCGGGGCTACACCTTC.

This clone showed up just once. The chain combines TRBV30 with TRBJ2-3; D perhaps matches TRBD2 (6 bases). V was clipped by 2 bases and J by 3 bases, with 12 bases between them. This CDR3 contains 14 residues. Looked up from germline, CDR1 is GTSNPN and CDR2 is SVGIG (reference sequence). The CDR3 spells CAWSSGGGTDTQYF. CDR3 sequence (DNA): TGTGCCTGGAGTTCTGGGGGAGGAACAGATACGCAGTATTTT. Full variable domain (outside the CDR3, taken from reference TRBV30 and TRBJ2-3): SQTIHQWPATLVQPVGSPLSLECTVEGTSNPNLYWYRQAAGRGLQLLFYSVGIGQISSEVPQNLSASRPQDRQFILSSKKLLLSDSGFYLCAWSSGGGTDTQYFGPGTRLTVL.

The J gene is TRBJ1-2, the V gene TRBV29-1; possible D gene TRBD1, 5 bases. The CDR3 sequence is 12 residues long. Trimming cost V 6 bases and J 7 bases, with 15 bases left between them. Germline lookup yields CDR1 SQVTM and CDR2 ANQGSEA. The CDR3 here is CSVFGGTVGYTF. CDR3 DNA sequence: TGCAGCGTGTTCGGGGGAACAGTTGGCTACACCTTC. The full variable domain, completed using reference TRBV29-1 and TRBJ1-2, is SAVISQKPSRDICQRGTSLTIQCQVDSQVTMMFWYRQQPGQSLTLIATANQGSEATYESGFVIDKFPISRPNLTFSTLTVSNMSPEDSSIYLCSVFGGTVGYTFGSGTRLTVV.

The CDR3 is CSASAELAGYNEQFF. CDR3 DNA sequence: TGCAGTGCTAGTGCGGAGCTAGCGGGGTACAATGAGCAGTTCTTC. This chain links TRBV20-1 with TRBJ2-1; 9 bases line up with TRBD2. Trimming at V came to 3 bases and at J to 4 bases, leaving 7 bases not matched to a gene. Germline V gene data show CDR1 as DFQATT and CDR2 as SNEGSKA (reference sequence). The CDR3 totals 15 residues.

V is TRBV2 and J is TRBJ2-5; maybe TRBD2 (5 bases). V shed 7 bases and J shed 5 bases, with 14 bases lying between them. The germline gives CDR1 SNHLY, CDR2 FYNNEI. The CDR3 covers 13 residues. The CDR3 sequence: CASTQDYLETQYF. The CDR3 nucleotides read TGTGCCAGCACCCAAGACTACCTGGAGACCCAGTACTTC. Based on the CDR3 plus reference TRBV2 and TRBJ2-5, the full variable domain is EPEVTQTPSHQVTQMGQEVILRCVPISNHLYFYWYRQILGQKVEFLVSFYNNEISEKSEIFDDQFSVERPDGSNFTLKIRSTKLEDSAMYFCASTQDYLETQYFGPGTRLLVL.

This clone appeared once. The J gene is TRBJ2-1, the V gene TRBV6-6; TRBD2 is a possible D gene (6 bases). The length of the CDR3 is 14 residues. The germline gives CDR1 MNHNY, CDR2 SVGAGI (reference sequence). Trimming removed 5 bases from V and 8 bases from J, with 16 bases in between. The CDR3 DNA is TGTGCCAGCAGTAAGGGGACTTACTATCATGAGCAGTTCTTC. Its protein product is CASSKGTYYHEQFF.

The rearrangement uses TRBV19 and TRBJ1-4; 7 bases are shared with TRBD1. Germline-derived CDR1 and CDR2 are LNHDA and SQIVND (reference sequence). The CDR3 has 16 amino acids. V shed 2 bases and J 6 bases; nucleotides not matched to a gene: 9. CDR3 amino acids: CASSISQGGSYEKLFF. CDR3 in DNA: TGTGCCAGTAGTATATCTCAGGGGGGATCATATGAAAAACTGTTTTTT.

The CDR3 nucleotides read TGTGCCAGCAGCCAAGCAGTGGCGGATTCACCCCTCCACTTT. Protein sequence: CASSQAVADSPLHF. The chain recombines TRBV4-2 with TRBJ1-6; D is uncertain. There are 14 residues in the CDR3. Germline V lookup: CDR1 LGHNA, CDR2 YNFKEQ. The ends were cut back, 1 base at V and 8 bases at J, with 9 bases in the middle.

J is TRBJ2-3 and V is TRBV5-5; a weak D match, TRBD2 (5 bases). The V end lost 5 bases, the J end lost 3 bases, and 13 bases lay between the germline ends. Germline lookup yields CDR1 SGHKS and CDR2 YYEKEE (reference sequence). This CDR3 has 14 residues. CDR3 coding DNA: TGTGCCAGCAGTACCTGGGGAGCAACAGATACGCAGTATTTT. Translating gives CASSTWGATDTQYF.

The rearrangement joins TRBV6-5 to TRBJ1-1; 12 bases map to TRBD1. The CDR3 runs to 15 residues. Per the germline V gene, CDR1 is MNHEY and CDR2 is SVGAGI. Trimming took 8 bases from V and 4 from J; bases not matched to a gene: 8. The CDR3 DNA sequence: TGTGCCAGCTGCCGGGACAGGGGGCGTTCCACTGAAGCTTTCTTT. Translating gives CASCRDRGRSTEAFF.

A note on this clone: No DNA is shown, since the ends of the CDR3 on it are uncertain; the CDR3 is the one TCRdb lists. The chain links TRBV6-5 to TRBJ1-2; TRBD1, the table's D call, was not compared with the DNA. The CDR3 is made up of 13 amino acids, end residues included. Germline CDR1 MNHEY, CDR2 SVGAGI. CDR3 region: CASSAQPWGRGTF.

This sequence joins TRBV29-1 and TRBJ1-2, with D perhaps matching TRBD1 (5 bases). CDR1 SQVTM and CDR2 ANQGSEA come from the germline V gene. V was trimmed by 4 bases and J by 6 bases, leaving 21 bases between them. The CDR3 sequence is 15 residues long. CDR3 region: CSVAVAFGQGDGYTF. The CDR3, as DNA: TGCAGCGTTGCCGTTGCTTTTGGGCAGGGCGATGGCTACACCTTC.

This clone occurred once. The chain carries TRBV27 and TRBJ1-2, with unresolved D. This CDR3 spans 13 amino acids. V was pared by 5 bases and J by 1 base, with 8 bases between. Germline CDR1 is MNHEY and CDR2 is SMNVEV (reference sequence). CDR3 protein: CASSLGNNYGYTF. The CDR3 bases are TGTGCCAGCAGTCTCGGGAATAACTATGGCTACACCTTC.

The chain employs TRBV15 and TRBJ2-1; D gene unclear. V was pared by 5 bases and J by 4 bases, with 3 bases between. The CDR3 runs 11 residues. CDR1 is LNHNV and CDR2 is YYDKDF in the germline V gene (reference sequence). The CDR3, as DNA: TGTGCCACCAGCCTGTACAATGAGCAGTTCTTC. Translated: CATSLYNEQFF. Combining the CDR3 with reference TRBV15 and TRBJ2-1 gives the whole variable domain DAMVIQNPRYQVTQFGKPVTLSCSQTLNHNVMYWYQQKSSQAPKLLFHYYDKDFNNEADTPDNFQSRRPNTSFCFLDIRSPGLGDTAMYLCATSLYNEQFFGPGTRLTVL.

The V gene is TRBV29-1, the J gene TRBJ2-5; D is possibly TRBD1 (6 bases). Germline V gene data show CDR1 as SQVTM and CDR2 as ANQGSEA. The V end was cut by 3 bases, the J end by 4 bases, with 15 bases between. CDR3 length equals 14 residues. In DNA, the CDR3 is TGCAGCGTTGACGTTACAGGGATGGGAGAGACCCAGTACTTC. This encodes CSVDVTGMGETQYF. The complete variable domain, with remaining parts taken from reference TRBV29-1 and TRBJ2-5, reads SAVISQKPSRDICQRGTSLTIQCQVDSQVTMMFWYRQQPGQSLTLIATANQGSEATYESGFVIDKFPISRPNLTFSTLTVSNMSPEDSSIYLCSVDVTGMGETQYFGPGTRLLVL.